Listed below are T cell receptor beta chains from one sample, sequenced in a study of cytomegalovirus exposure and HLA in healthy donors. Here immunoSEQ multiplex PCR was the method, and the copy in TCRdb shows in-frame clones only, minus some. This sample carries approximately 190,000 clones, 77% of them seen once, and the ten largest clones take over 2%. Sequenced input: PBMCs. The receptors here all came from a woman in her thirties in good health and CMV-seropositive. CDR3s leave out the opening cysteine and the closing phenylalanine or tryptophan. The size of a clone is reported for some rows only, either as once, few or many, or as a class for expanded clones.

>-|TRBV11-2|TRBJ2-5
ASSLQSGGETQY
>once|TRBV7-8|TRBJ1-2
ASTTFPRGANYGYT
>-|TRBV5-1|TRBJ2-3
ASSLGVREGADTQY
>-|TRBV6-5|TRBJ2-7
ASMGRTGGSYEQY
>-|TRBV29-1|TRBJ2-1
SARRTSGGVEQF
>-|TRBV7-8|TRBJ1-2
ASSPYYRDRNGNYGYT
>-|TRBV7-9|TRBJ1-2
ASSLVGRVDYGYT
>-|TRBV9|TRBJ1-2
ASSPGQGHDYGYT
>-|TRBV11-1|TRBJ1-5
ASSLGAYQPQH
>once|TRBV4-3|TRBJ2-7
ASSQVAGGAREQY
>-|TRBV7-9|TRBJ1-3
ASSLGRGQDGNTIY
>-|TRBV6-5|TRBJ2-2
ASSWGQGGGELF
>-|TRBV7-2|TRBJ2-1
ASSPGGAGVYNEQF
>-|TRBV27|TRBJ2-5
ASRHSGSQETQY
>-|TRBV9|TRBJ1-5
ASSLGPGVESQH
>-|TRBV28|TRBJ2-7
ASSQTGTSFHEQY
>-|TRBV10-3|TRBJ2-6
AIRGVSGANVLT
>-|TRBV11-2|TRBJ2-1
ASSLQLRGLYNEQF
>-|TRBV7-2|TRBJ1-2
ASSLMQGFYGYT
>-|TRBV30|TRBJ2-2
AWSPGQKNTGELF
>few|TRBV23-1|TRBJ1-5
ASSQSLTGTANQPQH
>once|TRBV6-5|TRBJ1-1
ASSSYRGGNTEAF
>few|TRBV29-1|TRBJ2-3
SGRDRTSTDTQY
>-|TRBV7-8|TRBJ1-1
ASSPQGFNTEAF
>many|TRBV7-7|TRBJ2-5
ASSFGTGTQETQY
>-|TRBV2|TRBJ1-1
ASSKRQGGTEAF
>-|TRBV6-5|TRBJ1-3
ASSYSWTGGGNTIY
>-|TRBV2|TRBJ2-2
ARGGAGSTGELF
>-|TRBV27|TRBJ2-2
ATWDNGQGYTGELF
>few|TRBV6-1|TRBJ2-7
ASSRYEQY
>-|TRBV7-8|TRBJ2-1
ASSQDRVNEQF
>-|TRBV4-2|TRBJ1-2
ASGVVANYGYT
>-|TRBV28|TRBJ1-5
ASSPGQRYQPQH
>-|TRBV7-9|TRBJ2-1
ASSLGLGGDEQF
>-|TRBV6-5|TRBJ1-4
ASSNTGTDEKLF
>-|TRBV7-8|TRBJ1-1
ASSQDRTEAF